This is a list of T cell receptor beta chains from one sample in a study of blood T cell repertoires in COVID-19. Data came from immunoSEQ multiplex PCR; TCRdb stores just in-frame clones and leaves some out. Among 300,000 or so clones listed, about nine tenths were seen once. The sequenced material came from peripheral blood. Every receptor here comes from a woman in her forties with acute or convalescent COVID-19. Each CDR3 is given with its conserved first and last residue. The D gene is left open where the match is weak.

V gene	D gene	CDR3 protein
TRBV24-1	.	CATKESQYTGELFF
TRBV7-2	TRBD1	CASSGGTGADRFLGTQYF
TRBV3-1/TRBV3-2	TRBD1	CASSQPTGAQETQYF
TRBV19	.	CASRSRGGGDTQYF
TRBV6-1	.	CASSDVGGDSPLHF
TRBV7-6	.	CASSFSGVNTGELFF
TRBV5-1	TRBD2	CASSLAGGRRETQYF
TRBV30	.	CAWRESSYNSPLHF
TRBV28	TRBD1	CASSTSGTGVYGYTF
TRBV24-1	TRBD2	CATSDLGLAATLDMQYF
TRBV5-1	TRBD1	CASLGVQGAQTEAFF
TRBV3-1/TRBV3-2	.	CASSASGNTNTEAFF
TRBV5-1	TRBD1	CASRVGIRGLDTEAFF
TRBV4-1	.	CASSQDIPGSGNTIYF
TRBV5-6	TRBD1	CASSFPGTGGDYGYTF
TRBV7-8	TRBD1	CASSLNRGQETQYF
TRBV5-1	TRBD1	CASSINRDRVGFVTDTQYF
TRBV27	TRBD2	CASSSGQGGSADTQYF
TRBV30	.	CAWSVRGGSGNTIYF
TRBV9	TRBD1	CASSSQGASGEAFF
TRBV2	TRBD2	CASRERGATDTQYF
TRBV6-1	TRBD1	CASSDSPQGATGNTIYF
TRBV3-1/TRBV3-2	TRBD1	CASSLQGEKLFF
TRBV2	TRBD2	CAIGGGPTYNEQFF
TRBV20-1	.	CSVTQGYEQFF
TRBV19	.	CASRRGQDQPQHF
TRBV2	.	CASRGQQGWENIQYF
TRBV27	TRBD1	CASMGQSYGYTF
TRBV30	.	CAWSVPGRNQPQHF
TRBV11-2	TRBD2	CASSLGGRENNEQFF
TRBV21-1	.	CASSGRGGYNEQFF
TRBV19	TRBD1	CASRDTGGEGNTIYF
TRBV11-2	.	CASSLDRKALYGYTF
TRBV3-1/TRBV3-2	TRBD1	CASSQVAGGSGYTF
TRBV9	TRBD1	CASSTVEGTGVGYNEQFF
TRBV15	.	CATSRGGEDYGYTF
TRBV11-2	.	CASSPGGGGDYGYTF
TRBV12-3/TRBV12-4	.	CASSLVRATEAFF
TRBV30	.	CAWSHPTGSGTEAFF
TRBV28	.	CASSFGGSQETQYF
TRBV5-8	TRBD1	CASSLQGGNTIYF
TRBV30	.	CAWSTSDYTQYF
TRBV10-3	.	CAISDMDREAFF
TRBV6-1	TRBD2	CASSEPSGGVTGELFF
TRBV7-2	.	CASSLGRGLSGSRAFF
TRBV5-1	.	CASSSGVDEQFF
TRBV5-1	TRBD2	CASSLIAGAQETQYF
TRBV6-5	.	CATRPGVNYGYTF
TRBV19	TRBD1	CASRTGDASNHGYTF
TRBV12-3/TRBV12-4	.	CASSLSGNTQYF
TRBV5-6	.	CASSFRGSGANVLTF
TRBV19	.	CASSTVWTGANEKLFF
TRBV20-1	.	CSVHTDTQYF
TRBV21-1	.	CASSKEWHGAGAYTQYF
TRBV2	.	CASSAPRGLGTGELFF